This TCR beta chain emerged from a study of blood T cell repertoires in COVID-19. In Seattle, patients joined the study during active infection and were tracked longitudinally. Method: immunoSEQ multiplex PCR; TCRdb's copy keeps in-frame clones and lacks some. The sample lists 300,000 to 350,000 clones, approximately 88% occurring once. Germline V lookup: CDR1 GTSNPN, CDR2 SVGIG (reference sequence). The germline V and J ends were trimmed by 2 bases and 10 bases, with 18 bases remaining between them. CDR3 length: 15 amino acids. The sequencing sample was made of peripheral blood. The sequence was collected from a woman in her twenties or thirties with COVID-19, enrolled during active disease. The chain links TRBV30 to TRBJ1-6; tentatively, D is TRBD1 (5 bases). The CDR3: CAWSPKGHRGSPLHF. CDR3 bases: TGTGCCTGGAGTCCGAAAGGACATAGAGGATCACCCCTCCACTTT.